These 27 T cell receptor beta chains originate from one sample sequenced in a study of blood T cells in healthy people across ages. Through a sample-barcoded 5' primer and a J-beta primer mix, a second PCR was run for roughly 6 to 12 cycles. TCRdb recomputed calls from the 5' RACE reads with MiXCR, one row per CDR3 protein. The table lists about 680,000 distinct CDR3 sequences, more than 40% of them singletons, with roughly a third in the top ten. Material for sequencing was blood. Source of these receptors: a woman in her sixties in good health.

The chain is built from TRBV2 and TRBJ2-4; 8 bases line up with TRBD2. Germline loops: CDR1 SNHLY, CDR2 FYNNEI. Losses at the gene ends were 2 bases for V and 13 bases for J; bases not matched to a gene: 1. CDR3 length equals 11 residues. This CDR3 reads CASSESGGQYF. Here the CDR3 DNA reads TGTGCCAGCAGTGAATCGGGAGGGCAGTACTTC.

Here the CDR3 DNA reads TGTGCCATCCGAGGCGCGGGTGGGAGCAATCAGCCCCAGCATTTT. Protein: CAIRGAGGSNQPQHF. The genes are TRBV10-3 and TRBJ1-5; D call uncertain. Trimming shortened V by 8 bases and J by 1 base, and 15 bases separated the two germline ends. This CDR3 region has 15 residues. Germline lookup yields CDR1 ENHRY and CDR2 SYGVKD.

The chain is built from TRBV16 and TRBJ1-5, with 9 bases matching TRBD1. The DNA end favors TRBJ2-3, so the J call may be wrong. Germline CDR1 and CDR2: KGHSY and FQNENV. This CDR3 contains 15 residues. The CDR3 region is CASSQRQGGNQPQYF. For the CDR3, the DNA is TGTGCCAGCAGCCAGAGACAGGGGGGCAATCAGCCCCAGTATTTT.

This clonotype was found a few times. CDR3 coding DNA: TGTGCCAGCAGCTTAGAGCAGGGTCGGGACACTGAAGCTTTCTTT. Translating it yields CASSLEQGRDTEAFF. The rearrangement links TRBV7-9 to TRBJ1-1; TRBD1 is a possible D gene (5 bases). Germline loops: CDR1 SEHNR, CDR2 FQNEAQ (reference sequence). This CDR3 comprises 15 residues. The germline V and J ends were trimmed by 1 base and 3 bases, with 12 bases remaining between them. Using reference TRBV7-9 and TRBJ1-1 for the parts outside the CDR3, the full variable domain is DTGVSQNPRHKITKRGQNVTFRCDPISEHNRLYWYRQTLGQGPEFLTYFQNEAQLEKSRLLSDRFSAERPKGSFSTLEIQRTEQGDSAMYLCASSLEQGRDTEAFFGQGTRLTVV.

The chain is built from TRBV7-2 and TRBJ2-5, with 8 bases lining up with TRBD1. Germline-derived CDR1 and CDR2 are SGHTA and FQGNSA. The CDR3 extends over 17 amino acids. Germline trimming cut 5 bases from V and 2 bases from J; bases unmatched to any gene: 13. CDR3 in DNA: TGTGCCAGCAGCCCATCTGGACGGACAGGGCAACAAGAGACCCAGTACTTC. Translation: CASSPSGRTGQQETQYF.

The chain recombines TRBV12-3 or TRBV12-4 with TRBJ1-4, with D possibly being TRBD1 (5 bases). The V gene lost 3 bases and the J gene lost 8 bases, with 13 bases spanning the gap. The CDR3 is 14 amino acids. CDR3 amino acids: CASSLAGGWEKLFF. CDR3 bases: TGTGCCAGCAGTTTGGCCGGGGGATGGGAAAAACTGTTTTTT.

This chain uses TRBV7-2 with TRBJ2-2; no definite D call. Trimming pared 0 bases from V and 3 bases from J, leaving 5 bases between. CDR1 SGHTA and CDR2 FQGNSA come from the germline V gene. The CDR3 totals 14 residues. The CDR3 DNA sequence: TGTGCCAGCAGCTTAGCCCAAGACACCGGGGAGCTGTTTTTT. Amino acids: CASSLAQDTGELFF.

This clonotype was seen more than once but under ten times. The CDR3 DNA reads TGCAGTGCTAGATCCTTAGCGGGAGGAGGCACCGGGGAGCTGTTTTTT. This gives the protein CSARSLAGGGTGELFF. The chain has TRBV20-1 and TRBJ2-2; 10 bases agree with TRBD2. Unmatched junction bases numbered 7, after V lost 2 bases and J lost 4 bases. Germline CDR1 DFQATT, CDR2 SNEGSKA (reference sequence). The length of the CDR3 is 16 residues.

The chain links TRBV5-1 to TRBJ2-1; maybe TRBD2 (6 bases). CDR1 and CDR2 (germline): SGHRS, YFSETQ. The CDR3 totals 15 residues. The V and J ends lost 2 bases and 5 bases respectively, with 14 bases between them. CDR3 sequence: CASSFGGSQDNEQFF. In DNA form, the CDR3 reads TGCGCCAGCAGCTTTGGGGGGAGCCAGGACAATGAGCAGTTCTTC.

A few counts support this clonotype. The chain links TRBV6-1 to TRBJ1-4; the D is unclear. Germline values: CDR1 MNHNS, CDR2 SASEGT. The CDR3 runs 13 residues. The V end lost 6 bases, the J end lost 4 bases, and 9 bases lay between the germline ends. The DNA for the CDR3 is TGTGCCAGCAGCGGACGGCTTAATGAAAAACTGTTTTTT. This translates into CASSGRLNEKLFF.

In its sample, this clonotype was seen a few times. The gene calls are TRBV12-3 or TRBV12-4 and TRBJ1-4; D perhaps matches TRBD1 (5 bases). The CDR3 length is 15 residues. The V end lost 0 bases, the J end lost 2 bases, and 7 bases lay between the germline ends. CDR3 DNA sequence: TGTGCCAGCAGTTTAGCGGGGCTGACTAATGAAAAACTGTTTTTT. This translates into CASSLAGLTNEKLFF.

The rearrangement uses TRBV6-2 or TRBV6-3 and TRBJ2-7, with 7 bases matching TRBD1. V was clipped by 5 bases and J by 4 bases; unmatched bases: 11. The CDR3 is made up of 15 amino acids. The germline gives CDR1 MNHEY, CDR2 SVGEGT. The CDR3 sequence is CASSPTGTEKYEQYF. The DNA for the CDR3 is TGTGCCAGCAGTCCAACCGGGACAGAGAAATACGAGCAGTACTTC.

A few counts support this clonotype. The chain uses TRBV20-1 and TRBJ2-3; D could derive from TRBD1 or TRBD2 (6 bases each). The CDR3 runs to 14 residues. Deletions cut 6 bases from V and 4 bases from J, with 17 bases between. Per germline, CDR1 DFQATT and CDR2 SNEGSKA (reference sequence). The CDR3: CSARRGSGADTQYF. CDR3 bases: TGCAGTGCGAGGAGGGGGTCGGGAGCAGATACGCAGTATTTT.

The CDR3 loop reads CASKFKTSGLYNEQFF. CDR3 coding DNA: TGTGCCAGCAAGTTTAAGACTAGCGGATTATACAATGAGCAGTTCTTC. The chain uses TRBV28 and TRBJ2-1, with TRBD2 matching 9 bases. Germline CDR1 is MDHEN and CDR2 is SYDVKM. Germline trimming cut 7 bases from V and 4 bases from J; bases unmatched to any gene: 11. The length of the CDR3 is 16 residues.

In regard to this clonotype: This clone may be a read error of a much larger clone one base away. CDR3 nucleotide sequence: TGCAGCGTTGGGGCCGGTATGGAGGTCCAAGAGACCCAGTACTTC. It translates to CSVGAGMEVQETQYF. The rearrangement uses TRBV29-1 and TRBJ2-5, with a tentative D call TRBD2 (5 bases). This CDR3 spans 15 amino acids. V lost 4 bases and J lost 1, with 16 bases in between. CDR1 SQVTM and CDR2 ANQGSEA come from the germline V gene.

Worth noting for this clonotype: One end of the junction is discordant with germline, which a read error may explain. The chain joins TRBV3-1 to TRBJ1-2, with TRBD1 as a possible D gene (6 bases). The CDR3 has 12 residues. Germline V gives CDR1 LGHDT, CDR2 YNNKEL (reference sequence). The CDR3 loop is CAGSQGGNGYTF. The CDR3 coding sequence is TGTGCCGGCAGCCAAGGGGGGAATGGCTACACCTTC.

The sample holds one count of this clonotype. The chain couples TRBV25-1 to TRBJ2-1, with D possibly TRBD2 on 5 matching bases. CDR1 is MGHDK and CDR2 is SYGVNS in the germline V gene. V was trimmed by 1 base and J by 2 bases, leaving 9 bases between them. The CDR3 spans 15 residues. This CDR3 reads CASSESKRPYNEQFF. The CDR3 DNA is TGTGCCAGCAGTGAATCGAAGCGGCCCTACAATGAGCAGTTCTTC. Full variable domain (missing parts from reference TRBV25-1 and TRBJ2-1): EADIYQTPRYLVIGTGKKITLECSQTMGHDKMYWYQQDPGMELHLIHYSYGVNSTEKGDLSSESTVSRIRTEHFPLTLESARPSHTSQYLCASSESKRPYNEQFFGPGTRLTVL.

This chain links TRBV20-1 with TRBJ1-1; no reliable D call. Germline V gene lookup returns CDR1 DFQATT and CDR2 SNEGSKA (reference sequence). V shed 1 base and J shed 4 bases, with 13 bases lying between them. The CDR3 consists of 14 residues. The CDR3 protein is CSARVAGFGTEAFF. The CDR3 DNA reads TGCAGTGCTAGAGTCGCGGGGTTCGGCACTGAAGCTTTCTTT.

The chain couples TRBV27 to TRBJ2-1; perhaps TRBD2 as D (6 bases). Trimming removed 0 bases from V and 1 base from J, with 10 bases in between. The CDR3 contains 16 residues. Germline V gene lookup returns CDR1 MNHEY and CDR2 SMNVEV (reference sequence). CDR3 bases: TGTGCCAGCAGTTTATCGGGTAGCGGATCCTACAATGAGCAGTTCTTC. This translates into CASSLSGSGSYNEQFF.

The chain joins TRBV7-9 to TRBJ2-7, with D tentatively TRBD1 or TRBD2 (6 bases each). The length of the CDR3 is 14 residues. Germline CDR1 is SEHNR and CDR2 is FQNEAQ (reference sequence). The V and J ends lost 7 bases and 2 bases respectively, with 15 bases between them. The CDR3 coding sequence is TGTGCCAGCACTTTTTCGGGGGCCCCCTACGAGCAGTACTTC. Its protein product is CASTFSGAPYEQYF.

The table lists this clonotype with a few counts. This chain joins TRBV20-1 and TRBJ2-5; tentative D call: TRBD2 (5 bases). The better agreement between TRBJ2-7 and the DNA end casts doubt on the J call. The germline V gene has CDR1 DFQATT and CDR2 SNEGSKA (reference sequence). This CDR3 comprises 11 residues. The CDR3 DNA sequence: TGCAGTGAAGTGAGGGTGGACGAGCAGTACTTC. It specifies CSEVRVDEQYF.

The rearrangement links TRBV20-1 to TRBJ2-3; D ambiguous. V lost 6 bases to trimming and J lost 0 bases, with 10 bases between them. The CDR3 loop spans 13 amino acids. Per germline, CDR1 DFQATT and CDR2 SNEGSKA (reference sequence). Here the CDR3 DNA reads TGCAGTGCAAACAGAGATAGCACAGATACGCAGTATTTT. It translates to CSANRDSTDTQYF.

Concerning this clonotype itself: An end of the junction differs from the germline gene, which may be a read error. V usage is TRBV28 and J usage is TRBJ1-4; 11 bases fit TRBD1. CDR1 is MDHEN, CDR2 SYDVKM, per germline. There are 13 residues in the CDR3. The CDR3 region is CAILDRGLRKLFF. The DNA of the CDR3 is TGCGCCATCCTGGACAGGGGGCTTCGCAAACTGTTTTTT.

This chain links TRBV20-1 with TRBJ1-1, with 8 bases that match TRBD1. The V and J ends lost 0 bases and 1 base, in that order; junction bases with no gene match: 10. Germline V CDR1 and CDR2: DFQATT, SNEGSKA (reference sequence). The CDR3 consists of 17 residues. In nucleotides, the CDR3 is TGCAGTGCTAGAGATCAGGGGGCTGGGTACAGGAACACTGAAGCTTTCTTT. Its protein product is CSARDQGAGYRNTEAFF.

V usage is TRBV12-3 or TRBV12-4 and J usage is TRBJ2-6, with D unresolved. Trimming shortened V by 0 bases and J by 1 base, and 7 bases separated the two germline ends. This CDR3 is 16 amino acids long. CDR3 sequence (DNA): TGTGCCAGCAGTTTAGCGCCAGCATCTGGGGCCAACGTCCTGACTTTC. Its translation: CASSLAPASGANVLTF.

The chain recombines TRBV7-2 with TRBJ2-7, with TRBD2 as a possible D gene (5 bases). Per germline, CDR1 SGHTA and CDR2 FQGNSA. The CDR3 contains 16 residues. V lost 5 bases to trimming and J lost 1 base, with 18 bases between them. The CDR3 spells CASSPAGVSGSYEQYF. The CDR3 coding sequence is TGTGCCAGCAGCCCGGCCGGTGTTTCGGGATCCTACGAGCAGTACTTC. The whole variable domain, remainder taken from reference TRBV7-2 and TRBJ2-7, is GAGVSQSPSNKVTEKGKDVELRCDPISGHTALYWYRQSLGQGLEFLIYFQGNSAPDKSGLPSDRFSAERTGGSVSTLTIQRTQQEDSAVYLCASSPAGVSGSYEQYFGPGTRLTVT.

This clonotype turned up a few times. J is TRBJ2-7 and V is TRBV27, with 12 bases aligning to TRBD1. The junction had 8 bases not matched to a gene; V was cut back by 5 bases and J by 3 bases. The CDR3 totals 16 residues. The V gene's germline CDR1 is MNHEY and CDR2 SMNVEV (reference sequence). CDR3 loop: CASSPGQGASGYEQYF. Written as DNA, the CDR3 is TGTGCCAGCAGTCCGGGACAGGGGGCGTCCGGCTACGAGCAGTACTTC.